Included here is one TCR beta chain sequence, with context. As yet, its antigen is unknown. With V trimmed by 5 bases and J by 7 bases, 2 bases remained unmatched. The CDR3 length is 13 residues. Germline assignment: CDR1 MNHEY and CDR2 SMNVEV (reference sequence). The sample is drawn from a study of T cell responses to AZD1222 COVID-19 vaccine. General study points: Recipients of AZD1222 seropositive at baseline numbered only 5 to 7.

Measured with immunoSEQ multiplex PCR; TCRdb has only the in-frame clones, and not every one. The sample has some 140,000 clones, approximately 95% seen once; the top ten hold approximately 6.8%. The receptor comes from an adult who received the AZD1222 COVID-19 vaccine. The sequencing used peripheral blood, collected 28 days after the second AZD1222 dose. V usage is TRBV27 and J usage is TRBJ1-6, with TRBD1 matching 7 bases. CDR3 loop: CASSTGVNSPLHF. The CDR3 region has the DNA TGTGCCAGCAGTACAGGGGTAAATTCACCCCTCCACTTT.